The 20 T cell receptor beta chains below come from one sample, sequenced in a study of blood T cells in healthy people across ages. The use of a sample-barcoded 5' primer and a J-beta primer mix characterized a second PCR of roughly 7 to 11 cycles. TCRdb ran MiXCR on the 5' RACE reads and lists one entry per CDR3 protein. The top ten hold around 7.7% of the sample, which has about 1.7 million distinct CDR3 sequences, roughly 27% seen once. The sequenced material came from blood. All receptors come from a woman younger than 45 in good health.

This clonotype has at least ten counts. The rearrangement joins TRBV4-1 to TRBJ2-7; 8 nucleotides align to TRBD2. The V and J ends lost 5 bases and 3 bases, in that order; junction bases with no gene match: 9. Looked up from germline, CDR1 is MGHRA and CDR2 is YSYEKL. This CDR3 is built from 15 residues. CDR3 DNA: TGCGCCAGCAGCGACTGGAGCGGGGGCGACTACGAGCAGTACTTC. This codes for CASSDWSGGDYEQYF.

This clonotype was seen only a few times. This chain links TRBV4-1 with TRBJ2-1, with 8 bases lining up with TRBD2. The CDR3 sequence is 16 residues long. V dropped 0 bases and J dropped 5; count of bases not matched to a gene: 6. The germline V gene has CDR1 MGHRA and CDR2 YSYEKL. Written as DNA, the CDR3 is TGCGCCAGCAGCCAAGATTCGTCCGGGGGGGACAATGAGCAGTTCTTC. It specifies CASSQDSSGGDNEQFF.

Regarding this clonotype: This clone may be a read error of a much larger clone one base away. The rearrangement links TRBV12-3 or TRBV12-4 to TRBJ2-7; D is possibly TRBD1 (6 bases). This CDR3 region has 13 residues. V was shortened by 6 bases and J by 7 bases, with 16 bases between the two germline ends. CDR3: CASRADRKYEQYF. The CDR3 DNA is TGTGCCAGCAGGGCCGACAGGAAGTATGAGCAGTACTTC.

This clonotype showed up just a few times. This chain uses TRBV30 with TRBJ2-1, with D unresolved. Germline V gives CDR1 GTSNPN, CDR2 SVGIG (reference sequence). The CDR3 runs 12 residues. V lost 3 bases, J lost 8 bases, and 11 bases lay in between. This chain's CDR3 is CAWSPSPDEQFF. CDR3 nucleotide sequence: TGTGCCTGGAGCCCGTCTCCCGATGAGCAGTTCTTC.

The chain carries TRBV29-1 and TRBJ2-3; D not resolved. The CDR3 is 12 residues long. The germline V and J ends were trimmed by 4 bases and 4 bases, with 9 bases remaining between them. Germline lookup yields CDR1 SQVTM and CDR2 ANQGSEA. The CDR3 DNA follows: TGCAGCGTTGGAGACCGGTCAGATACGCAGTATTTT. Translating gives CSVGDRSDTQYF.

This chain connects TRBV18 to TRBJ2-7; TRBD1 matches 10 bases. The ends lost 5 bases at V and 4 bases at J; junction bases unmatched: 5. Germline V lookup: CDR1 KGHSH, CDR2 LQKENI. The CDR3 extends over 14 amino acids. The CDR3 DNA sequence: TGTGCCAGCTCAAACGGACAGGGGGGGTACGAGCAGTACTTC. Protein: CASSNGQGGYEQYF.

In this sample, this clonotype turned up a few times. This may come from a read error, since a much larger clone is one base off. The V call is TRBV29-1, the J call TRBJ2-5; TRBD1 or TRBD2 may be the D gene (5 bases each). This CDR3 region has 12 residues. The germline V and J ends were trimmed by 8 bases and 1 base, with 11 bases remaining between them. In germline, CDR1 is SQVTM, CDR2 ANQGSEA. The CDR3: CSRGRTQETQYF. The CDR3, as DNA: TGCAGCCGGGGACGGACCCAAGAGACCCAGTACTTC.

This clonotype was detected many times. The chain employs TRBV12-3 or TRBV12-4 and TRBJ2-1; D gene unclear. CDR3 size: 12 residues. V lost 5 bases to trimming and J lost 7 bases, with 9 bases between them. The CDR3 DNA reads as TGTGCCAGCAGTCCCGAGTTGAATGAGCAGTTCTTC. Protein sequence: CASSPELNEQFF.

The chain carries TRBV11-2 and TRBJ2-3, with D maybe TRBD2 (6 bases). Per germline, CDR1 SGHAT and CDR2 FQNNGV. The CDR3 runs to 14 residues. V lost 4 bases and J lost 8, with 16 bases in between. CDR3 sequence reads: CASSYGREKGTQYF. Written as DNA, the CDR3 is TGTGCCAGCAGCTACGGCCGGGAGAAGGGTACGCAGTATTTT.

This clonotype was picked up a small number of times. The chain is built from TRBV7-2 and TRBJ2-5; D may be TRBD1 (6 bases). Germline V gives CDR1 SGHTA, CDR2 FQGNSA. V gave up 4 bases and J gave up 4 bases, with 16 bases separating them. CDR3 length: 15 residues. In nucleotides, the CDR3 is TGTGCCAGCAGCTCTGATGCCGGGACAAGAGAGACCCAGTACTTC. It encodes CASSSDAGTRETQYF. The full variable domain, with the rest looked up from reference TRBV7-2 and TRBJ2-5, is GAGVSQSPSNKVTEKGKDVELRCDPISGHTALYWYRQSLGQGLEFLIYFQGNSAPDKSGLPSDRFSAERTGGSVSTLTIQRTQQEDSAVYLCASSSDAGTRETQYFGPGTRLLVL.

As concerns this clonotype: At one boundary the junction diverges from the germline segment, which might be a read error. The V call is TRBV5-1, the J call TRBJ1-3; possibly TRBD1 for D (6 bases). CDR1 and CDR2 from the germline V gene are SGHRS and YFSETQ. The CDR3 totals 15 residues. The CDR3 region is CAGSNVGQYGDTIYF. CDR3 nucleotide sequence: TGCGCCGGCAGCAACGTTGGACAGTATGGAGACACCATATATTTT.

A remark on this clonotype: An end of the junction does not agree with germline; a read error may underlie this. The chain links TRBV7-9 to TRBJ2-5; D is ambiguous. Gene TRBJ2-7 matches the end of the DNA better, so the J call may be wrong. Germline V gene data show CDR1 as SEHNR and CDR2 as FQNEAQ (reference sequence). The CDR3 covers 13 residues. The CDR3 DNA reads as TGTGTCAGCAGCTCCTCCGTCTTTTACGAGCAGTACTTC. It translates to CVSSSSVFYEQYF.

In this sample, this clonotype turned up a few times. The chain carries TRBV7-9 and TRBJ2-3; TRBD1 agrees at 10 bases. Losses at the gene ends were 3 bases for V and 4 bases for J; bases not matched to a gene: 4. CDR3 length: 15 residues. Germline V gene lookup returns CDR1 SEHNR and CDR2 FQNEAQ (reference sequence). CDR3 protein: CASSFGDRGPDTQYF. Here the CDR3 DNA reads TGTGCCAGCAGCTTTGGGGACAGGGGTCCAGATACGCAGTATTTT.

The chain uses TRBV5-1 and TRBJ2-3; no clear D gene. From germline, CDR1 is SGHRS and CDR2 YFSETQ. V lost 0 bases and J 4 bases, leaving 15 bases between the germline ends. This CDR3 is built from 16 residues. The CDR3 DNA reads TGCGCCAGCAGCTTGGAGGGCAGACCCACTCCAGATACGCAGTATTTT. Amino acid sequence: CASSLEGRPTPDTQYF.

V and J are TRBV20-1 and TRBJ2-7; 12 bases fit TRBD2. The V and J ends lost 6 bases and 2 bases, in that order; junction bases with no gene match: 8. This CDR3 contains 15 residues. Germline assignment: CDR1 DFQATT and CDR2 SNEGSKA (reference sequence). The CDR3 sequence: CSASTTSGGTYEQYF. In DNA form, the CDR3 reads TGCAGTGCCTCGACGACTAGCGGGGGCACCTACGAGCAGTACTTC.

The chain joins TRBV6-5 to TRBJ2-3, with 11 positions matching TRBD1. Looked up from germline, CDR1 is MNHEY and CDR2 is SVGAGI. This CDR3 is built from 15 residues. After removal of 3 bases from V and 4 bases from J, the junction contained 3 bases not matched to a gene. The CDR3 here is CASSYGTGGADTQYF. CDR3 nucleotides: TGTGCCAGCAGTTATGGGACAGGGGGTGCAGATACGCAGTATTTT.

In its sample, this clonotype was seen a few times. The rearrangement links TRBV6-5 to TRBJ2-2; TRBD1 matches at 12 bases. CDR3 length: 16 amino acids. V gave up 4 bases and J gave up 6 bases; unmatched junction bases: 6. Germline V gene sequence: CDR1 MNHEY, CDR2 SVGAGI. CDR3 sequence (DNA): TGTGCCAGCAGTTTGGGGACAGGGGGCGGCCCCGGGGAGCTGTTTTTT. Translating it yields CASSLGTGGGPGELFF.

The table lists this clonotype with many counts. The chain uses TRBV6-1 and TRBJ2-5; no clear D. There are 14 residues in the CDR3. V lost 6 bases to trimming and J lost 2 bases, with 13 bases between them. Germline loops: CDR1 MNHNS, CDR2 SASEGT. CDR3 nucleotides: TGTGCCAGCAGCCGACGGGCTCAACAAGAGACCCAGTACTTC. Amino acid sequence: CASSRRAQQETQYF.

J is TRBJ1-2 and V is TRBV27, with 8 nucleotides matching TRBD1. The CDR3 extends over 16 amino acids. The V segment lost 2 bases and the J segment 0 bases; nucleotides outside the gene matches: 5. Germline assignment: CDR1 MNHEY and CDR2 SMNVEV (reference sequence). CDR3: CASSLVGQGTNYGYTF. The CDR3 DNA reads as TGTGCCAGCAGTTTAGTCGGACAGGGCACTAACTATGGCTACACCTTC.

Comment on this clonotype: The missing conserved phenylalanine or tryptophan at the end of this CDR3 makes a read error likely. The chain employs TRBV20-1 and TRBJ2-7; TRBD2 matches at 14 bases. Germline lookup yields CDR1 DFQATT and CDR2 SNEGSKA (reference sequence). J gave up 3 bases and V 6 bases, and 7 bases lay outside the gene matches. The CDR3 is 15 residues long. CDR3 DNA: TGCAGTGCCTTGGGACTAGCGGGGGCCGTCTACGAGCAGTACTTA. Translating gives CSALGLAGAVYEQYL.